This T cell receptor (beta chain) was retrieved from a study of OX40 agonist ivuxolimab in advanced cancers. The wider study: At 0.01 to 10 mg/kg, ivuxolimab was administered intravenously to patients every 2 weeks.

Only in-frame clones appear in the TCRdb table, and some are missing; sequencing was by immunoSEQ multiplex PCR. Of some 54,000 clones in the sample, approximately 85% were seen once. The V segment lost 6 bases and the J segment 7 bases; nucleotides outside the gene matches: 7. The germline gives CDR1 SNHLY, CDR2 FYNNEI. This CDR3 is 14 amino acids long. The V gene is TRBV2, the J gene TRBJ1-5; TRBD1 matches at 9 bases. This sample comprised CD4+ or CD8+ T cells sorted from blood, obtained in a trial of the OX40 agonist ivuxolimab. The clonotype originates from an adult with an advanced solid tumor such as melanoma, head and neck, liver or kidney cancer. In DNA, the CDR3 is TGTGCCAGCAGGTTAACAGGGGGCGGACAGCCCCAGCATTTT. Its protein product is CASRLTGGGQPQHF. The full variable domain, rest sourced from reference TRBV2 and TRBJ1-5, is EPEVTQTPSHQVTQMGQEVILRCVPISNHLYFYWYRQILGQKVEFLVSFYNNEISEKSEIFDDQFSVERPDGSNFTLKIRSTKLEDSAMYFCASRLTGGGQPQHFGDGTRLSIL.